Sequencing of this T cell receptor beta chain was carried out in a study of beta chain features in type 1 diabetes. A sort by CD45RO/CCR7/CD25/CD127/CD95/CD27 yielded CD4+ naive, central memory, regulatory and stem cell-like memory cells. Per germline, CDR1 LGHNA and CDR2 YSLEER. The V and J ends lost 4 bases and 4 bases respectively, with 10 bases between them. There are 13 residues in the CDR3. The study reverse transcribed the entire isolated RNA, so it sequenced expressed TCRB transcripts. Libraries were prepared by immunoSEQ multiplex PCR; TCRdb keeps only in-frame clonotypes and omits some of them. The sample carries hundreds of thousands of clones, about 17% recorded once.

The receptor was derived from a woman aged 18-35 years in good health. The chain joins TRBV4-3 to TRBJ1-1; no reliable D call. Source material: naive CD4+ T cells from blood. In nucleotides, the CDR3 is TGCGCCAGCAGCCTATCCAGGCGCACTGAAGCTTTCTTT. Its translation: CASSLSRRTEAFF.